The 10 T cell receptor beta chains below come from one sample, sequenced in a study of T cell clonotyping in hematopoietic cell transplantation. Generated by immunoSEQ multiplex PCR, the TCRdb table keeps only in-frame clones and is missing some. The data show about 13,000 clones, around 90% seen once. Sequencing was done on a sample of peripheral blood mononuclear cells. The receptors stem from a man aged 25-40 years in good health. Some clones in this sample may be carry-over from other donors' samples.

This chain uses TRBV9 with TRBJ2-7, with D perhaps assigned TRBD1 or TRBD2 (5 bases each). From germline, CDR1 is SGDLS and CDR2 YYNGEE. V shed 0 bases and J shed 2 bases, with 12 bases lying between them. The CDR3 spans 15 residues. CDR3 loop: CASSVGPGAPYEQYF. CDR3 nucleotide sequence: TGTGCCAGCAGCGTAGGGCCCGGGGCACCCTACGAGCAGTACTTC.

CDR3 sequence reads: CASSLTDGYYEQYF. CDR3 in DNA: TGCGCCAGCAGCTTGACCGACGGCTACTACGAGCAGTACTTC. The chain recombines TRBV5-1 with TRBJ2-7; the D is unclear. This CDR3 is built from 14 residues. Germline CDR1 SGHRS, CDR2 YFSETQ. V was clipped by 1 base and J by 3 bases, with 11 bases between them.

The chain has TRBV7-2 and TRBJ1-2; 7 bases map to TRBD1. With 1 base clipped from V and 6 bases from J, the junction kept 14 bases outside the gene matches. The CDR3 length is 17 residues. CDR1 is SGHTA and CDR2 is FQGNSA in the germline V gene. CDR3 sequence (DNA): TGTGCCAGCAGCTTAGGTCCACAGGGGAGCTTCATTGATGGCTACACCTTC. Translated, it gives CASSLGPQGSFIDGYTF.

The gene calls are TRBV6-5 and TRBJ2-7; 12 nucleotides align to TRBD1. Germline CDR1 reads MNHEY; CDR2 reads SVGAGI. With 6 bases clipped from V and 6 bases from J, the junction kept 6 bases outside the gene matches. This CDR3 contains 14 residues. CDR3 coding DNA: TGTGCCAGCAGGCTAGGGACAGGGGGCGGCGAGCAGTACTTC. It translates to CASRLGTGGGEQYF.

The V gene is TRBV19, the J gene TRBJ1-5; D gene uncertain. V shed 8 bases and J shed 0 bases, with 8 bases lying between them. Germline-derived CDR1 and CDR2 are LNHDA and SQIVND (reference sequence). This CDR3 comprises 13 residues. The CDR3 spells CASGDYSNQPQHF. CDR3 DNA: TGTGCCAGTGGCGATTATAGCAATCAGCCCCAGCATTTT. The variable domain in full, completed from reference TRBV19 and TRBJ1-5, reads DGGITQSPKYLFRKEGQNVTLSCEQNLNHDAMYWYRQDPGQGLRLIYYSQIVNDFQKGDIAEGYSVSREKKESFPLTVTSAQKNPTAFYLCASGDYSNQPQHFGDGTRLSIL.

The chain employs TRBV7-9 and TRBJ1-2; maybe TRBD1 (5 bases). This CDR3 has 16 amino acids. Germline V gene data show CDR1 as SEHNR and CDR2 as FQNEAQ (reference sequence). The germline V and J ends were trimmed by 1 base and 1 base, with 13 bases remaining between them. CDR3 in DNA: TGTGCCAGCAGCTTAGGTGGTGGGGGACTTAACTATGGCTACACCTTC. It yields the protein CASSLGGGGLNYGYTF.

This chain uses TRBV5-1 with TRBJ2-7, with D unresolved. Germline CDR1 and CDR2: SGHRS and YFSETQ. V lost 4 bases and J lost 6, with 14 bases in between. This CDR3 comprises 13 residues. The chain's CDR3 is CASSTGPLGEQYF. In nucleotides, the CDR3 is TGCGCCAGCAGCACCGGGCCCTTGGGCGAGCAGTACTTC.

The count of this clone is one. The CDR3 nucleotides are TGCGCCAGCAGCCATGTAGACACCCCCTCCTACAATGAGCAGTTCTTC. It codes for CASSHVDTPSYNEQFF. The gene calls are TRBV4-3 and TRBJ2-1; D is unresolved. Per the germline V gene, CDR1 is LGHNA and CDR2 is YSLEER. This CDR3 comprises 16 residues. V lost 3 bases, J lost 0 bases, and 12 bases lay in between.

This chain joins TRBV6-1 and TRBJ2-7; weak D call: TRBD2 (6 bases). V shed 2 bases and J shed 4 bases, with 18 bases lying between them. There are 16 residues in the CDR3. Germline V CDR1 and CDR2: MNHNS, SASEGT. This CDR3 is CASSESFGPGGYEQYF. CDR3 coding DNA: TGTGCCAGCAGTGAAAGCTTTGGACCCGGGGGTTACGAGCAGTACTTC.

The genes are TRBV25-1 and TRBJ2-5; D is ambiguous. From germline, CDR1 is MGHDK and CDR2 SYGVNS. The length of the CDR3 is 17 residues. Trimming pared 6 bases from V and 5 bases from J, leaving 25 bases between. CDR3 protein: CASRPPLEDPRGETQYF. CDR3 nucleotides: TGTGCCAGCAGACCACCCCTCGAGGATCCCCGTGGGGAGACCCAGTACTTC.